This T cell receptor (beta chain) was captured in a study of identical twins. Study-wide findings and caveats: Weaker excess twin sharing was seen among beta out-of-frame sequences. In drawing conclusions, the study used cross-sectional statistical analysis and did not follow the same donors.

A universal primer site was added by template switching, and unique molecular identifiers were carried by the cDNA. TCRdb reprocessed the 5' RACE reads via MiXCR and lists one record per CDR3 protein. The sample gives 250,000 or so distinct CDR3 sequences, roughly 8% of which show up once; 2.5% to 3.5% is in the top ten. In the case of this clonotype: Its matching antigen is unknown.

With no exceptions, donors were healthy Caucasians. CDR3 size: 18 residues. The junction had 15 bases not matched to a gene; V was cut back by 7 bases and J by 0 bases. The germline gives CDR1 MNHNS, CDR2 SASEGT. This same sample was also taken into another study, of yellow fever vaccine responses in identical twins.

The genes are TRBV6-1 and TRBJ2-3; TRBD1 matches 8 bases. Input material: CD8+ T cells sorted from blood. The TCR sequence derives from a woman aged 18-29 years in good health. The CDR3 here is CASINPMDRDWSTDTQYF. The CDR3 DNA reads as TGTGCCAGCATAAATCCAATGGACAGGGATTGGAGCACAGATACGCAGTATTTT.